The rows below give T cell receptor beta chains drawn from one sample of a study of T cells in Graves' hyperthyroidism and ophthalmopathy. TCRdb re-called the multiplex PCR reads through MiXCR, storing one row per CDR3 protein. The repertoire has about 570,000 distinct CDR3 sequences, about 15% of them found once; the top ten carry 14%. Sequenced: blood. These receptor sequences come from a woman aged 40 to 50 with Graves' hyperthyroidism. CDR3s include the opening cysteine and the closing phenylalanine or tryptophan. Fields, in order: J gene, clone size, D gene, V gene, CDR3 protein, CDR3 DNA. D genes are given only for firm matches. Clone size is not always given. Where it is, it says once, few, many or a class for expanded clones.

TRBJ2-7,few,TRBD2,TRBV20-1,CSAKLAGHSYEQYF,TGCAGTGCTAAACTAGCGGGACACTCCTACGAGCAGTACTTC
TRBJ1-1,NA,NA,TRBV4-1,CASSQARQPSNTEAFF,TGCGCCAGCAGCCAAGCCCGACAGCCCAGTAACACTGAAGCTTTCTTT
TRBJ2-1,NA,NA,TRBV3-1,CASSPWRGGVNEQFF,TGTGCCAGCAGCCCCTGGAGGGGGGGGGTCAATGAGCAGTTCTTC
TRBJ2-7,many,NA,TRBV5-1,CASTFDRTTYEQYF,TGCGCCAGCACCTTCGACAGGACGACCTACGAGCAGTACTTC
TRBJ2-1,few,NA,TRBV4-1,CASSQDVSGSWNEQFF,TGCGCCAGCAGCCAAGATGTATCGGGATCATGGAATGAGCAGTTCTTC
TRBJ2-7,many,TRBD2,TRBV11-2,CASSLRVVGLADPRYEQYF,TGTGCCAGCAGCTTAAGAGTAGTGGGACTAGCGGACCCACGGTACGAGCAGTACTTC
TRBJ2-3,NA,NA,TRBV3-1,CASSQDPLLANTQYF,TGTGCCAGCAGCCAAGATCCCTTGCTAGCGAATACGCAGTATTTT
TRBJ2-1,many,NA,TRBV7-7,CASSLEASKSEQFF,TGTGCTAGCAGCTTAGAGGCCTCTAAGTCGGAGCAGTTCTTC
TRBJ2-7,many,NA,TRBV3-1,CASSQDGGGQFEQYF,TGTGCCAGCAGCCAAGATGGGGGGGGGCAATTCGAGCAGTACTTC
TRBJ2-3,few,NA,TRBV6-1,CASSPPPRAGMGADTQYF,TGTGCCAGCAGCCCACCCCCGAGGGCAGGGATGGGGGCAGATACGCAGTATTTT
TRBJ1-5,many,NA,TRBV11-2,CASSLGDTSNQPQHF,TGTGCCAGCAGCTTAGGGGACACTAGCAATCAGCCCCAGCATTTT
TRBJ1-4,many,NA,TRBV28,CASRLGWEKLFF,TGTGCCAGCCGCTTGGGGTGGGAAAAACTGTTTTTT
TRBJ2-7,many,TRBD1,TRBV3-1,CASSPGQGKDEQYF,TGTGCCAGCAGCCCCGGACAGGGGAAGGACGAGCAGTACTTC
TRBJ1-4,many,NA,TRBV3-1,CASSPNTAGEKLFF,TGTGCCAGCAGCCCAAATACCGCGGGTGAAAAACTGTTTTTT
TRBJ2-1,many,TRBD2,TRBV28,CASSTFGGEHSYNEQFF,TGTGCCAGCAGCACCTTCGGGGGGGAACACTCCTACAATGAGCAGTTCTTC
TRBJ1-1,many,NA,TRBV9,CASSVGASTEAFF,TGTGCCAGCAGCGTAGGGGCCAGCACTGAAGCTTTCTTT
TRBJ2-7,NA,TRBD1,TRBV4-1,CASSPGTGVYYEQYF,TGCGCCAGCAGCCCGGGGACAGGGGTATATTACGAGCAGTACTTC
TRBJ1-2,few,NA,TRBV18,CASSPQRAAGYTF,TGTGCCAGCTCACCTCAAAGGGCCGCTGGCTACACCTTC
TRBJ2-7,many,TRBD1,TRBV6-1,CASRRGDRGAYEQYF,TGTGCCAGCAGGAGGGGGGACAGGGGGGCCTACGAGCAGTACTTC
TRBJ2-6,few,NA,TRBV30,CAWGRDGANVLTF,TGTGCCTGGGGAAGGGACGGGGCCAACGTCCTGACTTTC
TRBJ2-5,NA,NA,TRBV29-1,CSVDPVRETQYF,TGCAGCGTTGATCCGGTCCGGGAGACCCAGTACTTC
TRBJ1-6,many,TRBD1,TRBV3-1,CASSQAAGGTDSPLHF,TGTGCCAGCAGCCAAGCGGCAGGGGGCACGGATTCACCCCTCCACTTT
TRBJ1-2,few,NA,TRBV9,CASSDDGGRVGGYTF,TGTGCCAGCAGCGACGATGGGGGGCGCGTGGGAGGCTACACCTTC
TRBJ1-2,NA,TRBD1,TRBV10-3,CAISDRDRGLVGYTF,TGTGCCATCAGTGATAGGGACAGGGGGCTTGTTGGCTACACCTTC
TRBJ2-3,NA,NA,TRBV5-1,CASSQVPRVVGDTQYF,TGCGCCAGCAGCCAAGTTCCCAGGGTGGTGGGAGATACGCAGTATTTT
TRBJ2-1,few,NA,TRBV9,CASSVDDRWLAANEQFF,TGTGCCAGCAGCGTAGATGATAGGTGGCTAGCCGCGAATGAGCAGTTCTTC
TRBJ1-2,many,NA,TRBV28,CASRTTGTSYGYTF,TGTGCCAGCAGAACTACCGGGACATCCTATGGCTACACCTTC
TRBJ2-4,NA,NA,TRBV3-1,CASSQDSADIQYF,TGTGCCAGCAGCCAAGATAGTGCGGACATTCAGTACTTC
TRBJ2-7,many,NA,TRBV20-1,CSARDSSSYEQYF,TGCAGTGCTAGGGACAGTAGCTCCTACGAGCAGTACTTC